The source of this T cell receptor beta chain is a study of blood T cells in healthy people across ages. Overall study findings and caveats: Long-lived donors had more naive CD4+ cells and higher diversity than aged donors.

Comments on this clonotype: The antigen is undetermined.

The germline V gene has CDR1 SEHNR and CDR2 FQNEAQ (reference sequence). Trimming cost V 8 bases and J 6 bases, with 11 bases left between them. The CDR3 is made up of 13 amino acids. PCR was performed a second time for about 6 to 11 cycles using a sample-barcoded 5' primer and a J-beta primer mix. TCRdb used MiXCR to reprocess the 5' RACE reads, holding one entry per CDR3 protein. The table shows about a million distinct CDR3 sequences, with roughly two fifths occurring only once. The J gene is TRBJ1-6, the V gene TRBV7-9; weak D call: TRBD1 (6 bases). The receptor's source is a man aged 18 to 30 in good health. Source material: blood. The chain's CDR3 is CASSKGGNSPLHF. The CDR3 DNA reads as TGTGCCAGCTCCAAAGGGGGTAATTCACCCCTCCACTTT.